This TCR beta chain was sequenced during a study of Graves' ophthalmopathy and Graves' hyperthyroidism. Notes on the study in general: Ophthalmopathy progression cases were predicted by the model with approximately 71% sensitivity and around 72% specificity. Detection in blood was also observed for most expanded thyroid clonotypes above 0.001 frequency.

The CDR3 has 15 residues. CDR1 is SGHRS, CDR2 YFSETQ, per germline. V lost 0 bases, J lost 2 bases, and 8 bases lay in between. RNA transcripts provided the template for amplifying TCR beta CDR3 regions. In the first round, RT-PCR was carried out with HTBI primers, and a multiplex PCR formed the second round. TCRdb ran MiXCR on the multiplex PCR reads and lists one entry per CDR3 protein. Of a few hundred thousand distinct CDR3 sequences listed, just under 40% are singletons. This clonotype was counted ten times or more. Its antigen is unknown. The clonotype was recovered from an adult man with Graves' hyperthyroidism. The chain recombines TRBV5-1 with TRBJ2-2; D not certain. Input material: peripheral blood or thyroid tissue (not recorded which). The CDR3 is CASSLGIRNTGELFF. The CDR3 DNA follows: TGCGCCAGCAGCTTGGGTATCCGAAACACCGGGGAGCTGTTTTTT. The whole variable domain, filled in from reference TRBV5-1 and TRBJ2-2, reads KAGVTQTPRYLIKTRGQQVTLSCSPISGHRSVSWYQQTPGQGLQFLFEYFSETQRNKGNFPGRFSGRQFSNSRSEMNVSTLELGDSALYLCASSLGIRNTGELFFGEGSRLTVL.